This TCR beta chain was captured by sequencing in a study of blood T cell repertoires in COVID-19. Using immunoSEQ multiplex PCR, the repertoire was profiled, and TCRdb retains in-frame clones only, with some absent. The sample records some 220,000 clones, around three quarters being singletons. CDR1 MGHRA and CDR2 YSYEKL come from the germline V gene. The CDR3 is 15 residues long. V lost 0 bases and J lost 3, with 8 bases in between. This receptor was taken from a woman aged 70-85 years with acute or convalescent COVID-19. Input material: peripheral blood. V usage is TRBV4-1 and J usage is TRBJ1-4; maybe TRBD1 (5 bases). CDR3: CASSQEPGPNEKLFF. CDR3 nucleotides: TGCGCCAGCAGCCAAGAGCCAGGGCCTAATGAAAAACTGTTTTTT.